A single sample is the source of the 21 T cell receptor beta chains below, sequenced in a study of cytomegalovirus exposure and HLA in healthy donors. Primers for the PCR totalled 60 Vbeta and 13 Jbeta. Clones were read by immunoSEQ multiplex PCR, and TCRdb kept only the in-frame ones, dropping some. This sample has hundreds of thousands of clones, with about 90% found just once. The sequenced material came from PBMCs. These receptors originate from a woman between 18 and 30 years old in good health and CMV-seronegative.

The chain is built from TRBV19 and TRBJ1-1, with D uncertain. The V end was cut by 8 bases, the J end by 7 bases, with 8 bases between. This CDR3 comprises 10 residues. The V gene's germline CDR1 is LNHDA and CDR2 SQIVND (reference sequence). The CDR3 DNA reads as TGTGCCAGTGTGGAGAATGAAGCTTTCTTT. Translation: CASVENEAFF.

This clone has just a few counts. The chain combines TRBV5-8 with TRBJ2-1, with TRBD1 matching 9 bases. Germline V gene sequence: CDR1 SGHTS, CDR2 YDEGEE. With 4 bases clipped from V and 4 bases from J, the junction kept 6 bases outside the gene matches. The CDR3 covers 15 residues. CDR3 amino acids: CASSPGTGYYNEQFF. CDR3 in DNA: TGTGCCAGCAGCCCCGGGACAGGGTATTACAATGAGCAGTTCTTC.

The chain combines TRBV5-1 with TRBJ1-1; 7 bases are shared with TRBD1. The CDR3 has 14 amino acids. After removal of 1 base from V and 4 bases from J, the junction contained 4 bases not matched to a gene. Germline CDR1 SGHRS, CDR2 YFSETQ. In DNA form, the CDR3 reads TGCGCCAGCAGCTTGCGCTGGGACAGCACTGAAGCTTTCTTT. This encodes CASSLRWDSTEAFF.

V gene TRBV10-3 combines with J gene TRBJ2-7; the D gene is possibly TRBD2 (7 bases). Deletions cut 2 bases from V and 4 bases from J, with 15 bases between. CDR3 size: 15 residues. Germline V gene sequence: CDR1 ENHRY, CDR2 SYGVKD. CDR3 DNA sequence: TGTGCCATCAGTGAGGAAGAACAGGGAGGGTACGAGCAGTACTTC. It is translated as CAISEEEQGGYEQYF.

V gene TRBV29-1 combines with J gene TRBJ1-4; 7 nucleotides align to TRBD1. The CDR3 has 13 amino acids. Per the germline V gene, CDR1 is SQVTM and CDR2 is ANQGSEA. The CDR3 sequence is CTAKQGWEEKLFF. The DNA for the CDR3 is TGCACAGCTAAACAGGGGTGGGAGGAAAAACTGTTTTTT.

The chain combines TRBV7-9 with TRBJ1-2; D call uncertain. This CDR3 comprises 12 residues. V lost 8 bases to trimming and J lost 6 bases, with 13 bases between them. Germline V gives CDR1 SEHNR, CDR2 FQNEAQ (reference sequence). In nucleotides, the CDR3 is TGTGCCAGCGTACGAGGAGGTAATGGCTACACCTTC. It translates to CASVRGGNGYTF.

In the case of this clone: One end of the junction fails to match germline, which may point to a read error. The chain links TRBV7-9 to TRBJ2-7; TRBD1 or TRBD2 may be the D gene (5 bases each). The CDR3 length is 13 residues. Germline values: CDR1 SEHNR, CDR2 FQNEAQ (reference sequence). In DNA form, the CDR3 reads TGTTCCAGCAGGGATAGTTCGAGGGACGAGCAGTACTTC. Translation gives CSSRDSSRDEQYF. The full variable domain, with the rest looked up from reference TRBV7-9 and TRBJ2-7, is DTGVSQNPRHKITKRGQNVTFRCDPISEHNRLYWYRQTLGQGPEFLTYFQNEAQLEKSRLLSDRFSAERPKGSFSTLEIQRTEQGDSAMYLCSSRDSSRDEQYFGPGTRLTVT.

The chain employs TRBV6-6 and TRBJ2-1, with 7 bases that match TRBD2. V lost 8 bases, J lost 8 bases, and 12 bases stayed unmatched. The germline V gene has CDR1 MNHNY and CDR2 SVGAGI (reference sequence). The CDR3 runs to 14 residues. As DNA, the CDR3 is TGTGCCAGCTTCCAGGGCACTAGCGCCGATGAGCAGTTCTTC. It encodes CASFQGTSADEQFF.

The rearrangement joins TRBV5-5 to TRBJ1-1; 7 nucleotides line up with TRBD1. J was trimmed by 6 bases and V by 2 bases; bases with no gene match: 13. This CDR3 is built from 16 residues. CDR1 and CDR2 (germline): SGHKS, YYEKEE (reference sequence). The CDR3 sequence: CASSLGRTGSNSEAFF. CDR3 sequence (DNA): TGTGCCAGCAGCTTAGGAAGGACAGGCAGTAACTCTGAAGCTTTCTTT.

The V call is TRBV7-8, the J call TRBJ1-1, with TRBD1 matching 8 bases. Germline loops: CDR1 SGHVS, CDR2 FQNEAQ. V shed 3 bases and J 10 bases; nucleotides not matched to a gene: 7. CDR3 size: 13 residues. This CDR3 reads CASSLRDRLGAFF. As DNA, the CDR3 is TGTGCCAGCAGCTTGAGGGACAGGCTGGGAGCTTTCTTT.

This chain joins TRBV10-2 and TRBJ2-3; the D gene is possibly TRBD1 (5 bases). Germline CDR1 reads WSHSY; CDR2 reads SAAADI. V lost 6 bases and J 1 base, leaving 14 bases between the germline ends. The CDR3 totals 15 residues. The CDR3 sequence is CASRDWARGTDTQYF. Here the CDR3 DNA reads TGCGCCAGCAGAGACTGGGCCAGGGGCACAGATACGCAGTATTTT.

The chain carries TRBV5-6 and TRBJ1-4; D may be TRBD1 (6 bases). This CDR3 has 15 residues. Germline V gives CDR1 SGHDT, CDR2 YYEEEE. Between the trimmed V and J ends, which lost 0 bases and 7 bases, there was a span of 13 bases. For the CDR3, the DNA is TGTGCCAGCAGCTTGGGAACAGGGAAGACTGAAAAACTGTTTTTT. It specifies CASSLGTGKTEKLFF. Looking up the rest from reference TRBV5-6 and TRBJ1-4 gives the full variable domain: DAGVTQSPTHLIKTRGQQVTLRCSPKSGHDTVSWYQQALGQGPQFIFQYYEEEERQRGNFPDRFSGHQFPNYSSELNVNALLLGDSALYLCASSLGTGKTEKLFFGSGTQLSVL.

As for this clone: Mismatch with germline at one junction end may stem from a read error. Other DNA sequences in the same sample also yield this CDR3. The chain has TRBV27 and TRBJ1-6; D is perhaps TRBD1 (6 bases). Germline V lookup: CDR1 MNHEY, CDR2 SMNVEV (reference sequence). The CDR3 totals 14 residues. The CDR3 nucleotides are TGTGCCAGCAGTTCCAGGGGTTATAATTCCCCCCTCCACTTT. It yields the protein CASSSRGYNSPLHF.

The chain combines TRBV29-1 with TRBJ1-1; D gene ambiguous. The CDR3 contains 12 residues. V shed 1 base and J shed 3 bases, with 6 bases lying between them. The germline V gene has CDR1 SQVTM and CDR2 ANQGSEA. The CDR3 DNA reads as TGCAGCGTTGAAGCCCTCCACACTGAAGCTTTCTTT. Amino acids: CSVEALHTEAFF.

The chain links TRBV9 to TRBJ2-3; D perhaps matches TRBD2 (5 bases). Trimming removed 3 bases at V and 4 bases at J, with 12 bases between. Germline CDR1 reads SGDLS; CDR2 reads YYNGEE. This CDR3 spans 14 amino acids. The CDR3 region has the DNA TGTGCCAGCAGCGCCCGATCCGGGGCAGATACGCAGTATTTT. Translating gives CASSARSGADTQYF.

This sequence joins TRBV27 and TRBJ2-3, with a possible D match to TRBD1 (5 bases). Trimming left V 6 bases short and J 2 bases short, with 21 bases between. The CDR3 sequence is 17 residues long. Germline values: CDR1 MNHEY, CDR2 SMNVEV (reference sequence). The CDR3 DNA follows: TGTGCCAGCAGCCCAGACAGAACCTACACATTCACAGATACGCAGTATTTT. This gives the protein CASSPDRTYTFTDTQYF.

V is TRBV7-4 and J is TRBJ2-3, with TRBD2 matching over 9 bases. The V segment lost 5 bases and the J segment 1 base; nucleotides outside the gene matches: 1. This CDR3 region has 14 residues. Germline CDR1 SGHVT, CDR2 SQSDAQ. CDR3 sequence (DNA): TGTGCCAGCAGCCGGACTAGCGGCACAGATACGCAGTATTTT. The encoded protein is CASSRTSGTDTQYF.

The chain employs TRBV11-2 and TRBJ2-7, with TRBD2 as a possible D gene (6 bases). V was clipped by 5 bases and J by 0 bases, with 11 bases between them. The length of the CDR3 is 14 residues. The germline CDR1 and CDR2 sequences are SGHAT and FQNNGV. The CDR3 DNA is TGTGCCAGCAGCCGCGGGGCTCGCTCCTACGAGCAGTACTTC. This sequence encodes CASSRGARSYEQYF.

The rearrangement uses TRBV7-9 and TRBJ1-5, with 9 bases aligning to TRBD1. V shed 5 bases, J shed 5 bases, and the junction held 13 bases outside the gene matches. The germline gives CDR1 SEHNR, CDR2 FQNEAQ (reference sequence). The CDR3 loop spans 17 amino acids. The CDR3 loop reads CASSKTALDRGYQPQHF. CDR3 sequence (DNA): TGTGCCAGCAGCAAGACCGCCTTGGACAGGGGATATCAGCCCCAGCATTTT.

The chain recombines TRBV16 with TRBJ2-1; D is ambiguous. The V end lost 0 bases, the J end lost 8 bases, and 11 bases lay between the germline ends. CDR3 size: 14 residues. From germline, CDR1 is KGHSY and CDR2 FQNENV. This chain's CDR3 is CASSQSARTDEQFF. CDR3 nucleotide sequence: TGTGCCAGCAGCCAATCGGCTCGTACCGATGAGCAGTTCTTC.

The CDR3 DNA is TGTGCCAGCAGCCGGGACAGGGGAGATCAGCCCCAGCATTTT. Its translation: CASSRDRGDQPQHF. The chain carries TRBV5-6 and TRBJ1-5, with 10 bases fitting TRBD1. Germline V gene data show CDR1 as SGHDT and CDR2 as YYEEEE. The CDR3 consists of 14 residues. The V gene end was trimmed by 4 bases and the J gene end by 5 bases; junction bases not matched to a gene: 3.